The sequence of this T cell receptor (beta chain) was determined in a study of chemoradiotherapy in HPV16-positive cancers. On the study more broadly: Candidate HPV-specific T-cell clones and common TCR motifs came from functional assays in two HPV16-positive patients. Study findings and constraints: Candidate HPV-specific clones and E7-related TCR motifs grew in tumor during treatment. Better recurrence-free survival went with HPV-responsive T-cell expansion in HPV16-positive patients.

Over chemoradiotherapy, repertoires were sampled more than once. Germline CDR1 and CDR2: MDHEN and SYDVKM. Trimming stripped 4 bases from V and 7 bases from J, with 25 bases between. The CDR3 extends over 18 amino acids. Assay used: immunoSEQ multiplex PCR; TCRdb lists only in-frame clones, some missing. Here the sample spans 7,500 to 10,000 clones, around 77% being singletons. Regarding this clone: Its antigen remains unidentified.

The sample was collected from a patient who underwent chemoradiotherapy. V and J are TRBV28 and TRBJ1-4; D possibly corresponds to TRBD1 (5 bases). The receptor comes from a human donor with HPV-associated anogenital cancer. This chain's CDR3 is CASSSLGTASVPAEKLFF. CDR3 in DNA: TGTGCCAGCAGTTCACTGGGGACGGCCAGCGTTCCTGCTGAAAAACTGTTTTTT.